This T cell receptor (beta chain) is drawn from a study of shared clonotypes between healthy human individuals. At the level of the study: Participating donors consisted of two women and a few men aged 18 to 49. Plates per donor: three CD4 naive, three CD4 memory, two CD8 naive, one CD8 memory.

Sequencing was performed with immunoSEQ multiplex PCR; in TCRdb, only in-frame clones are kept and a portion is missing. In the table there are some 2 million clones, approximately 95% of which are singletons. Comment on this clone: Its antigen is unknown.

The CDR3 covers 14 residues. The V gene end was trimmed by 4 bases and the J gene end by 2 bases; junction bases not matched to a gene: 2. Germline assignment: CDR1 SGHTA and CDR2 FQGNSA. The study's findings and limits: In general, naive subsets displayed greater estimated richness than memory subsets did. The authors expected sequencing depth to affect clonotype sharing among donors.

Sample: naive CD4+ T cells sorted from blood. Subset noted: CD45RA+ positively selected. The chain employs TRBV7-2 and TRBJ2-7, with 10 bases aligning to TRBD1. This clonotype was sampled from a young man in good health. The CDR3 loop is CASSWDRGPYEQYF. The CDR3 DNA is TGTGCCAGCAGCTGGGACAGGGGACCCTACGAGCAGTACTTC.